This T cell receptor (beta chain) originates from a study of T-cell memory formation after mild COVID-19 (dated by TCRdb to about 2021). Background for the entire study: Most TCR sequence clusters were specific to one of the two donors. In two donors, T-cell clones that expanded and contracted after mild COVID-19 were followed by sequencing TCRalpha and TCRbeta repertoires longitudinally. Two young, previously healthy adult volunteers made up the cohort, one male and one female.

A note on this clonotype: The specificity of this receptor is unknown. No much larger clonotype is one base removed from it; base qualities were not supplied.

Taken from the germline V gene, the CDR1 and CDR2 loops are ENHRY and SYGVKD. Relative to germline, V is 3 bases shorter and J is 1 base shorter, with 6 bases between their ends. From cysteine to phenylalanine, the CDR3 is 13 amino acids long. Left in the record is the CDR3 DNA by itself, 39 bases read in frame from the first base. PBMCs were isolated by Ficoll-Paque density gradient centrifugation. Sequencing used an Illumina NovaSeq 6000. cDNA libraries for TCRalpha and TCRbeta were prepared by 5'RACE using constant-segment primers, with sample barcodes and unique molecular identifiers added. Trizol reagent was used to extract RNA from every sample. The libraries were amplified in two PCR steps, and the second step added a second sample barcode and Illumina TruSeq adapters. Sequencing of the libraries was done on an Illumina NovaSeq, producing 2 x 150 bp paired-end reads. The original pipeline was this. The reads were demultiplexed and collapsed into UMI-guided consensus sequences using migec v1.2.7. Using mixcr v2.1.11, UMI consensuses were aligned to TRA and TRB V and J templates and then assembled into clonotypes. A clonotype was counted as expanded or contracted only when both edgeR and NoisET called the clonotype significant, with the noise models trained on biological replicates. For edgeR calls, the cutoffs were a false discovery rate-adjusted p below 0.01 and a log2 fold-change threshold of 1. As an exploratory analysis of dynamics, PCA with hierarchical clustering was applied to max-normalized trajectories of the 1000 most abundant clonotypes. Separately sequenced CD4+ and CD8+ repertoires were used to assign the CD4 or CD8 phenotype of responding clones. TCRdb reanalyzed the raw reads on its own, using fastp at Q25 for trimming and MiXCR for clone calling, and kept in-frame beta chains. Every CDR3 protein is listed once, alongside the most common genes and DNA of its rows. TCRdb's processing, not the authors', yielded these V and J calls. The sample table records hundreds of thousands of distinct CDR3 sequences; about a fifth of these occur just once. Roughly an eighth of the sample rests with the top ten.

Summary of the overall study and its limitations: The study covered only a couple of mild cases, and larger cohorts including severe cases with pre-infection samples were considered necessary. Whether the second-wave clones peaking on day 37 were SARS-CoV-2 specific was not confirmed. Contracting CD4+ clones were found mainly in CM and EM memory subsets, while CD8+ clones were enriched in EMRA. Clones that contracted from day 15 to 85 showed balanced CD4/CD8 phenotypes, whereas a second wave of clones that expanded from day 15 to 37 leaned towards CD4+. Some responding clones were detected in pre-infection memory, which suggested that pre-existing cross-reactive memory T cells had joined the SARS-CoV-2 response.

Sample: PBMCs or a T cell subset sorted from them (not recorded which). This receptor was taken from an adult woman who had mild COVID-19 (a few samples of this study predate the infection). The sample titles of this study are shuffled in the database, so cell type and time point are left out; the donor was told from shared clones. The chain is assembled from TRBV10-3 and TRBJ1-1; TRBD1 is a possible D gene, resting on 5 matching bases. The DNA sequence is as follows: TGTGCCATCAGTGACGACAGGAACACTGAAGCTTTCTTT. Its amino acids are CAISDDRNTEAFF.